Listed below are T cell receptor beta chains from one sample, sequenced in a study of T-cell memory formation after mild COVID-19. TCRdb re-derived calls from the 5' RACE reads in MiXCR, one entry per CDR3 protein. The sample consists of some 64,000 distinct CDR3 sequences, 9.3% of them appearing once. Sequencing was carried out using PBMCs or a T cell subset sorted from them (not recorded which). Receptors were obtained from a man aged 18 to 30 who had mild COVID-19 (a few samples of this study predate the infection). Cell type and time point are not known. The CDR3 runs from the conserved cysteine through the conserved F or W. D genes are given only for firm matches. Not all rows give a size; the values are once, few, many and, for expanded clones, a class.

size: NA; V: TRBV14; D: NA; J: TRBJ2-7; CDR3: CASSQDPGHTYEQYF; DNA: TGTGCCAGCAGCCAAGATCCGGGGCATACCTACGAGCAGTACTTC
size: NA; V: TRBV24-1; D: TRBD1; J: TRBJ2-1; CDR3: CATTEGGDRGTHPEQFF; DNA: TGTGCCACCACCGAAGGAGGCGACAGGGGGACCCATCCTGAGCAGTTCTTC
size: NA; V: TRBV24-1; D: NA; J: TRBJ2-3; CDR3: CATGASTDTQYF; DNA: TGTGCCACCGGGGCTAGCACAGATACGCAGTATTTT
size: many; V: TRBV7-9; D: NA; J: TRBJ2-1; CDR3: CASSSRGGGPREQFF; DNA: TGTGCCAGCAGCTCACGAGGGGGAGGCCCCAGAGAGCAGTTCTTC
size: NA; V: TRBV7-2; D: TRBD1; J: TRBJ1-5; CDR3: CASSRYRGPNQPQHF; DNA: TGTGCCAGCAGTCGTTACAGGGGGCCCAATCAGCCCCAGCATTTT
size: few; V: TRBV12-3/TRBV12-4; D: NA; J: TRBJ1-2; CDR3: CASSRIGQTNGYTF; DNA: TGTGCCAGCAGCCGAATCGGACAGACCAATGGCTACACCTTC
size: NA; V: TRBV27; D: NA; J: TRBJ2-4; CDR3: CASSFTGTENIQYF; DNA: TGTGCCAGCAGTTTTACAGGGACGGAAAACATTCAGTACTTC
size: few; V: TRBV28; D: NA; J: TRBJ1-1; CDR3: CASSGGLAGENTEAFF; DNA: TGTGCCAGCAGTGGGGGTCTCGCGGGGGAAAACACTGAAGCTTTCTTT
size: many; V: TRBV5-1; D: TRBD1; J: TRBJ2-7; CDR3: CASSLGQGFDEQYF; DNA: TGCGCCAGCAGCTTGGGACAGGGGTTCGACGAGCAGTACTTC
size: many; V: TRBV27; D: NA; J: TRBJ2-3; CDR3: CASSFRTDTQYF; DNA: TGTGCCAGCAGTTTTCGCACAGATACGCAGTATTTT
size: NA; V: TRBV7-2; D: TRBD1; J: TRBJ1-5; CDR3: CASSSTGGNNQPQHF; DNA: TGTGCCAGCAGTTCGACAGGGGGAAACAATCAGCCCCAGCATTTT
size: medium-sized; V: TRBV20-1; D: TRBD2; J: TRBJ2-5; CDR3: CSARDNLAVQETQYF; DNA: TGCAGTGCTAGAGATAACCTAGCGGTCCAAGAGACCCAGTACTTC
size: NA; V: TRBV19; D: NA; J: TRBJ1-5; CDR3: CASRQGNQPQHF; DNA: TGTGCCAGTAGACAGGGCAATCAGCCCCAGCATTTT
size: few; V: TRBV12-3/TRBV12-4; D: NA; J: TRBJ2-3; CDR3: CASSPQTRGEQYF; DNA: TGTGCCAGCAGTCCGCAGACCAGAGGAGAGCAGTATTTT
size: NA; V: TRBV21-1; D: NA; J: TRBJ2-5; CDR3: CASSKSTSGDQETQYF; DNA: TGTGCCAGCAGCAAATCAACTAGCGGGGACCAAGAGACCCAGTACTTC
size: NA; V: TRBV20-1; D: NA; J: TRBJ2-5; CDR3: CSARDHNGLETQYF; DNA: TGCAGTGCTAGAGATCATAATGGGCTGGAGACCCAGTACTTC
size: NA; V: TRBV5-6; D: NA; J: TRBJ2-1; CDR3: CASSWDNSYNEQFF; DNA: TGTGCCAGCAGCTGGGACAACTCCTACAATGAGCAGTTCTTC
size: many; V: TRBV24-1; D: NA; J: TRBJ2-1; CDR3: CATSAWGGLSYNEQFF; DNA: TGTGCCACCAGCGCGTGGGGTGGGCTTTCCTACAATGAGCAGTTCTTC
size: few; V: TRBV7-9; D: TRBD2; J: TRBJ2-3; CDR3: CASSPPIAGGTDTQYF; DNA: TGTGCCAGCAGCCCCCCGATAGCGGGGGGCACAGATACGCAGTATTTT
size: NA; V: TRBV12-3/TRBV12-4; D: TRBD2; J: TRBJ2-1; CDR3: CSTSAYNEQFF; DNA: TGTTCCACTAGCGCCTACAATGAGCAGTTCTTC
size: NA; V: TRBV11-1; D: NA; J: TRBJ2-3; CDR3: CASSSTTALDTQYF; DNA: TGTGCCAGCAGCTCAACGACAGCCTTAGATACGCAGTATTTT
size: NA; V: TRBV20-1; D: NA; J: TRBJ2-1; CDR3: CSARDRGGEVDEQFF; DNA: TGCAGTGCTAGAGATCGGGGCGGGGAGGTAGATGAGCAGTTCTTC
size: many; V: TRBV7-8; D: NA; J: TRBJ2-3; CDR3: CASSRKPGLETDTQYF; DNA: TGTGCCAGCAGTCGTAAACCAGGGCTTGAGACAGATACGCAGTATTTT
size: NA; V: TRBV7-9; D: TRBD1; J: TRBJ2-1; CDR3: CASSLVSRGLAEQFF; DNA: TGTGCCAGCAGCTTAGTGTCCAGGGGGTTGGCTGAGCAGTTCTTC
size: NA; V: TRBV7-3; D: TRBD2; J: TRBJ2-1; CDR3: CASSLKAGTSDNEQFF; DNA: TGTGCCAGCAGCTTAAAAGCGGGGACTAGCGACAATGAGCAGTTCTTC
size: few; V: TRBV6-5; D: NA; J: TRBJ2-5; CDR3: CASSRGLKETQYF; DNA: TGTGCCAGCAGCCGAGGACTAAAGGAGACCCAGTACTTC
size: many; V: TRBV4-1; D: TRBD2; J: TRBJ2-5; CDR3: CASSQAGSGGPGETQYF; DNA: TGCGCCAGCAGCCAAGCCGGTAGCGGGGGGCCAGGAGAGACCCAGTACTTC
size: NA; V: TRBV5-1; D: NA; J: TRBJ2-5; CDR3: CASSLAGTVQETQYF; DNA: TGCGCCAGCAGCTTGGCCGGAACAGTCCAAGAGACCCAGTACTTC
size: few; V: TRBV5-1; D: NA; J: TRBJ1-1; CDR3: CASSPGPNTEAFF; DNA: TGCGCCAGCAGCCCGGGTCCGAACACTGAAGCTTTCTTT
size: few; V: TRBV12-3/TRBV12-4; D: TRBD2; J: TRBJ2-3; CDR3: CASSLAGRGPSTDTQYF; DNA: TGTGCCAGCAGTTTAGCGGGGAGGGGTCCTAGCACAGATACGCAGTATTTT
size: NA; V: TRBV2; D: NA; J: TRBJ2-3; CDR3: CASSEAQPGAGNTQYF; DNA: TGTGCCAGCAGTGAAGCGCAACCAGGGGCAGGGAATACGCAGTATTTT
size: few; V: TRBV5-1; D: NA; J: TRBJ2-3; CDR3: CASSTGTSTDTQYF; DNA: TGCGCCAGCAGCACCGGGACTAGCACAGATACGCAGTATTTT
size: many; V: TRBV7-9; D: NA; J: TRBJ2-5; CDR3: CASSFSLSEGETQYF; DNA: TGTGCCAGCAGCTTCAGTCTTTCGGAAGGAGAGACCCAGTACTTC
size: few; V: TRBV7-2; D: TRBD2; J: TRBJ2-7; CDR3: CASSPLLAGGGSYF; DNA: TGTGCCAGCAGCCCACTACTAGCGGGGGGCGGATCGTACTTC
size: NA; V: TRBV20-1; D: TRBD1; J: TRBJ1-2; CDR3: CSASPTGTGNYGYTF; DNA: TGCAGTGCTAGTCCTACCGGGACAGGGAACTATGGCTACACCTTC
size: few; V: TRBV29-1; D: TRBD1; J: TRBJ2-2; CDR3: CSVEFLETGATGELFF; DNA: TGCAGCGTTGAGTTCTTGGAGACAGGGGCCACCGGGGAGCTGTTTTTT
size: many; V: TRBV4-2; D: NA; J: TRBJ1-1; CDR3: CASSHREGAGSEAFF; DNA: TGTGCCAGCAGCCACCGCGAGGGCGCTGGGTCCGAAGCTTTCTTT
size: few; V: TRBV5-6; D: TRBD2; J: TRBJ2-1; CDR3: CASSPRLADYNEQFF; DNA: TGTGCCAGCAGCCCAAGACTAGCGGATTACAATGAGCAGTTCTTC
size: few; V: TRBV12-3/TRBV12-4; D: NA; J: TRBJ1-5; CDR3: CASSGQSNQPQHF; DNA: TGTGCCAGCAGTGGACAGAGCAATCAGCCCCAGCATTTT
size: many; V: TRBV20-1; D: NA; J: TRBJ2-3; CDR3: CSARPLLGLADTQYF; DNA: TGCAGTGCTCGCCCCCTATTGGGTTTGGCAGATACGCAGTATTTT